Shown below are 30 T cell receptor beta chains from a single sample sequenced in a study of T cell responses to AZD1222 COVID-19 vaccine. Assay used: immunoSEQ multiplex PCR; TCRdb lists only in-frame clones, some missing. The profile covers under 130,000 clones, with around 87% appearing a single time and about 2.3% taken by the ten largest. This material consisted of peripheral blood, taken on day 0 of AZD1222 vaccination. These receptors came from an adult in good health.

In this sample, this clone turned up a few times. The CDR3 is CASSVNYGTGEGYTF. The CDR3 DNA is TGTGCCAGCAGCGTTAACTACGGGACAGGGGAAGGCTACACCTTC. V and J are TRBV9 and TRBJ1-2; 10 bases line up with TRBD1. This CDR3 comprises 15 residues. Germline values: CDR1 SGDLS, CDR2 YYNGEE. Trimming cost V 2 bases and J 8 bases; bases outside gene matches: 9. The full variable domain, rest sourced from reference TRBV9 and TRBJ1-2, is DSGVTQTPKHLITATGQRVTLRCSPRSGDLSVYWYQQSLDQGLQFLIQYYNGEERAKGNILERFSAQQFPDLHSELNLSSLELGDSALYFCASSVNYGTGEGYTFGSGTRLTVV.

In its sample, this clone was seen once. CDR3: CASSPTGSGAQHF. The CDR3 DNA follows: TGTGCCAGCAGCCCCACAGGGTCGGGGGCCCAGCATTTT. V is TRBV7-9 and J is TRBJ1-5, with D maybe TRBD1 (6 bases). This CDR3 has 13 amino acids. The V end was cut by 5 bases, the J end by 11 bases, with 16 bases between. CDR1 SEHNR and CDR2 FQNEAQ come from the germline V gene (reference sequence).

The chain carries TRBV19 and TRBJ1-1; tentative D call: TRBD1 (6 bases). The CDR3 consists of 17 residues. From germline, CDR1 is LNHDA and CDR2 SQIVND (reference sequence). Trimming left V 7 bases short and J 0 bases short, with 21 bases between. In nucleotides, the CDR3 is TGTGCCAGTATCCCGGGGGGGCCGGGACCTTTGAACACTGAAGCTTTCTTT. Amino acids: CASIPGGPGPLNTEAFF.

The V gene is TRBV28, the J gene TRBJ2-2, with D possibly matching TRBD1 (5 bases). Per germline, CDR1 MDHEN and CDR2 SYDVKM. The CDR3 has 16 amino acids. The ends were cut back, 3 bases at V and 2 bases at J, with 13 bases in the middle. The CDR3 reads CASSFYSQGNTGELFF. CDR3 nucleotide sequence: TGTGCCAGCAGTTTCTACAGCCAGGGCAACACCGGGGAGCTGTTTTTT.

This clone appeared a few times. The V gene is TRBV7-2, the J gene TRBJ1-6; D might be TRBD1 (5 bases). Trimming took off 1 base at V and 10 bases at J, with 14 bases between the two ends. Germline values: CDR1 SGHTA, CDR2 FQGNSA. CDR3 length: 15 residues. This CDR3 is CASSLGARVQSPLHF. In DNA form, the CDR3 reads TGTGCCAGCAGCTTAGGCGCCAGGGTACAATCACCCCTCCACTTT.

This clone was seen more than once but under ten times. The rearrangement uses TRBV6-5 and TRBJ1-4, with D tentatively TRBD1 (5 bases). Germline loops: CDR1 MNHEY, CDR2 SVGAGI. V dropped 10 bases and J dropped 1 base, with 13 bases sitting between them. This CDR3 contains 14 residues. The CDR3 is CAIEERGTNEKLFF. In DNA, the CDR3 is TGTGCCATCGAAGAAAGGGGAACTAATGAAAAACTGTTTTTT.

The chain carries TRBV9 and TRBJ1-4; D is unresolved. Germline V gene sequence: CDR1 SGDLS, CDR2 YYNGEE. This CDR3 has 15 amino acids. The germline V and J ends were trimmed by 4 bases and 0 bases, with 10 bases remaining between them. CDR3 coding DNA: TGTGCCAGCAGCCCCCGGATCGCAACTAATGAAAAACTGTTTTTT. This codes for CASSPRIATNEKLFF.

CDR3 sequence (DNA): TGTGCCAGCAGGGAGTGGCAGGGGAGCGACGAGCAGTACTTC. Amino acid sequence: CASREWQGSDEQYF. The chain has TRBV27 and TRBJ2-7; D may be TRBD1 (6 bases). The CDR3 sequence is 14 residues long. Trimming pared 6 bases from V and 5 bases from J, leaving 17 bases between. Germline loops: CDR1 MNHEY, CDR2 SMNVEV (reference sequence).

This sequence joins TRBV5-1 and TRBJ2-1, with D tentatively TRBD1 or TRBD2 (6 bases each). Between the trimmed V and J ends, which lost 2 bases and 5 bases, there was a span of 20 bases. Looked up from germline, CDR1 is SGHRS and CDR2 is YFSETQ. The CDR3 spans 17 residues. Written as DNA, the CDR3 is TGCGCCAGCAGCTTAAAGGGGGGCTCATCAGGGGACAATGAGCAGTTCTTC. It translates to CASSLKGGSSGDNEQFF.

The V gene is TRBV15, the J gene TRBJ2-3; 7 positions match TRBD1. The CDR3 is 15 residues long. V gave up 3 bases and J gave up 1 base; unmatched junction bases: 4. CDR1 is LNHNV and CDR2 is YYDKDF in the germline V gene (reference sequence). In DNA, the CDR3 is TGTGCCACCAGCAGCCCCGGGACAGGCACAGATACGCAGTATTTT. This encodes CATSSPGTGTDTQYF.

The gene calls are TRBV2 and TRBJ2-7, with 10 bases aligning to TRBD1. The CDR3 sequence is 17 residues long. V gave up 8 bases and J gave up 4 bases; unmatched junction bases: 17. Germline CDR1 reads SNHLY; CDR2 reads FYNNEI. The CDR3 protein is CASSERSPGQGFYEQYF. CDR3 in DNA: TGTGCCAGCTCTGAACGGTCGCCGGGACAGGGGTTTTACGAGCAGTACTTC.

This clone was counted a few times. The chain is built from TRBV4-1 and TRBJ2-7, with D tentatively TRBD1 (7 bases). The CDR3 is 16 amino acids. The germline V gene has CDR1 MGHRA and CDR2 YSYEKL. The germline V and J ends were trimmed by 3 bases and 11 bases, with 26 bases remaining between them. For the CDR3, the DNA is TGCGCCAGCAGCCACGTGGGGCGGGACAGAACCCGAGAGGAGTACTTC. It is translated as CASSHVGRDRTREEYF.

This chain uses TRBV6-1 with TRBJ1-4; D not certain. V was cut by 3 bases and J by 6 bases, with 14 bases left in between. The CDR3 consists of 15 residues. Germline V gene data show CDR1 as MNHNS and CDR2 as SASEGT. The DNA of the CDR3 is TGTGCCAGCAGTGAGGGTGTAGGGCACTATGAAAAACTGTTTTTT. This gives the protein CASSEGVGHYEKLFF.

The V gene is TRBV27, the J gene TRBJ2-2; the D is unclear. V was pared by 1 base and J by 1 base, with 7 bases between. This CDR3 spans 15 amino acids. Germline CDR1 and CDR2: MNHEY and SMNVEV (reference sequence). The CDR3 nucleotides are TGTGCCAGCAGTTTATACTATCTGAACACCGGGGAGCTGTTTTTT. Amino acid sequence: CASSLYYLNTGELFF.

The gene calls are TRBV6-7 and TRBJ1-5; possibly TRBD1 for D (6 bases). TRBV6-7 belongs to the ORF category, with a function that is uncertain. The CDR3 loop spans 19 amino acids. V lost 3 bases and J 0 bases, leaving 21 bases between the germline ends. The CDR3 bases are TGTGCCAGCAGTTATAATCGCCGGGGGCCGATTCATAGCAATCAGCCCCAGCATTTT. Protein product: CASSYNRRGPIHSNQPQHF.

This clone showed up just a few times. The chain joins TRBV10-3 to TRBJ1-6; D remains unclear. Trimming left V 10 bases short and J 3 bases short, with 10 bases between. The CDR3 spans 13 residues. Germline CDR1 reads ENHRY; CDR2 reads SYGVKD. CDR3 region: CATRVDYNSPLHF. The CDR3 DNA follows: TGTGCCACCAGAGTGGACTATAATTCACCCCTCCACTTT.

The chain couples TRBV11-1 to TRBJ2-7, with 8 bases fitting TRBD1. CDR3 length: 15 amino acids. V dropped 3 bases and J dropped 6; count of bases not matched to a gene: 10. Germline values: CDR1 SGHAT, CDR2 FQDESV (reference sequence). The CDR3 reads CASSLTGAVDSEQYF. CDR3 nucleotide sequence: TGTGCCAGCAGCTTGACAGGGGCAGTAGATTCCGAGCAGTACTTC.

The gene calls are TRBV11-3 and TRBJ1-2; 8 positions agree with TRBD1. J lost 6 bases, V lost 5 bases, and 14 bases had no gene match. Germline CDR1 is SGHNT and CDR2 is YENEEA. The CDR3 length is 16 residues. The CDR3, as DNA: TGTGCCAGCAGCCCAATAGACAGGGGCTTTGAAGATGGCTACACCTTC. Encoded protein: CASSPIDRGFEDGYTF.

Of note for this clone: Other DNA sequences of this sample code for an identical CDR3. This chain uses TRBV6-1 with TRBJ1-4; tentatively, D is TRBD1 (6 bases). Germline V gives CDR1 MNHNS, CDR2 SASEGT. Trimming stripped 1 base from V and 7 bases from J, with 10 bases between. The CDR3 totals 14 residues. The CDR3 DNA is TGTGCCAGCAGTGAAGGAACAGGGAGTGAAAAACTGTTTTTT. Its translation is CASSEGTGSEKLFF.

J is TRBJ1-2 and V is TRBV3-1 (or the pseudogene TRBV3-2); D is unresolved. The CDR3 has 15 residues. V gave up 2 bases and J gave up 4 bases, with 14 bases separating them. Germline loops: CDR1 LGHDT, CDR2 YNNKEL (reference sequence). The CDR3 is CASSQRPNPLYGYTF. The CDR3, as DNA: TGTGCCAGCAGCCAACGGCCCAATCCCCTCTATGGCTACACCTTC.

This clone occurred once. V and J are TRBV4-1 and TRBJ2-5, with 10 bases aligning to TRBD2. This CDR3 has 16 amino acids. Unmatched junction bases numbered 8, after V lost 3 bases and J lost 4 bases. Germline CDR1 is MGHRA and CDR2 is YSYEKL. The CDR3 loop is CASSQSLAGTTETQYF. DNA for the CDR3: TGCGCCAGCAGCCAGTCACTAGCGGGGACGACAGAGACCCAGTACTTC.

The chain uses TRBV19 and TRBJ1-2; D is undetermined. Trimming left V 7 bases short and J 5 bases short, with 14 bases between. The CDR3 totals 13 residues. Germline loops: CDR1 LNHDA, CDR2 SQIVND (reference sequence). The CDR3 DNA reads as TGTGCCAGTACCTCGGACGGGTTGTATGGCTACACCTTC. Its translation is CASTSDGLYGYTF. The full variable domain, in which reference TRBV19 and TRBJ1-2 provide the parts outside the CDR3, is DGGITQSPKYLFRKEGQNVTLSCEQNLNHDAMYWYRQDPGQGLRLIYYSQIVNDFQKGDIAEGYSVSREKKESFPLTVTSAQKNPTAFYLCASTSDGLYGYTFGSGTRLTVV.

V usage is TRBV18 and J usage is TRBJ2-7; D call uncertain. The CDR3 length is 12 residues. Germline CDR1 KGHSH, CDR2 LQKENI. V lost 2 bases and J lost 4, with 6 bases in between. CDR3 region: CASSPAGYEQYF. The DNA for the CDR3 is TGTGCCAGCTCACCAGCCGGTTACGAGCAGTACTTC.

The V and J genes are TRBV28 and TRBJ1-4; D possibly corresponds to TRBD1 (5 bases). V gave up 8 bases and J gave up 8 bases, with 18 bases separating them. The CDR3 covers 14 residues. The germline CDR1 and CDR2 sequences are MDHEN and SYDVKM. The CDR3 nucleotides read TGTGCCAGCGAGGGAGGAGGGGCAGGGGAAAAACTGTTTTTT. Translating gives CASEGGGAGEKLFF.

The chain couples TRBV3-1 (or the pseudogene TRBV3-2) to TRBJ2-5; D is undetermined. The CDR3 has 10 amino acids. The V end lost 8 bases, the J end lost 5 bases, and 6 bases lay between the germline ends. Germline CDR1 and CDR2: LGHDT and YNNKEL (reference sequence). CDR3 bases: TGTGCCAGCGGCTGGGAGACCCAGTACTTC. Amino acid sequence: CASGWETQYF.

This clone turned up a few times. The V and J genes are TRBV27 and TRBJ1-2; D is perhaps TRBD1 (6 bases). Germline CDR1 MNHEY, CDR2 SMNVEV (reference sequence). Trimming removed 0 bases at V and 3 bases at J, with 11 bases between. The CDR3 loop spans 15 amino acids. CDR3 bases: TGTGCCAGCAGTTTATCGGCAGGGGCTTACTATGGCTACACCTTC. Protein sequence: CASSLSAGAYYGYTF.

The chain combines TRBV29-1 with TRBJ2-7, with a weak D call TRBD1 (5 bases). The CDR3 is 15 residues long. Germline values: CDR1 SQVTM, CDR2 ANQGSEA. Deletions cut 2 bases from V and 4 bases from J, with 18 bases between. The CDR3 region has the DNA TGCAGCGTTGAAACGGCAGGGTGGGGATCGTACGAGCAGTACTTC. It specifies CSVETAGWGSYEQYF.

The chain employs TRBV19 and TRBJ1-1, with D possibly TRBD1 on 5 matching bases. The V end lost 5 bases, the J end lost 0 bases, and 13 bases lay between the germline ends. This CDR3 spans 15 amino acids. Germline V lookup: CDR1 LNHDA, CDR2 SQIVND (reference sequence). The CDR3: CASSLPADMNTEAFF. CDR3 DNA sequence: TGTGCCAGTAGTTTACCGGCGGACATGAACACTGAAGCTTTCTTT.

This chain uses TRBV24-1 with TRBJ2-2, with a tentative D call TRBD2 (5 bases). Trimming removed 4 bases from V and 4 bases from J, with 12 bases in between. This CDR3 spans 15 amino acids. CDR1 is KGHDR and CDR2 is SFDVKD in the germline V gene. CDR3 amino acids: CATSDPRARTGELFF. Here the CDR3 DNA reads TGTGCCACCAGTGACCCGAGGGCTCGCACCGGGGAGCTGTTTTTT.

V is TRBV27 and J is TRBJ2-7; TRBD2 matches at 8 bases. From germline, CDR1 is MNHEY and CDR2 SMNVEV (reference sequence). The CDR3 length is 15 residues. The V and J ends lost 6 bases and 0 bases, in that order; junction bases with no gene match: 7. The CDR3 spells CASRTRSGSSYEQYF. The CDR3 DNA sequence: TGTGCCAGCAGGACTAGGAGCGGGAGCTCCTACGAGCAGTACTTC.